This TCR beta chain was obtained from a study of regulatory T cells in long-lasting Graves disease. Study details: Newly diagnosed Graves' patients took antithyroid drugs under 3 months. General observations from the study: Relative to newly diagnosed Graves' patients, persistent ones had lower TCR diversity.

Germline loops: CDR1 DFQATT, CDR2 SNEGSKA (reference sequence). Trimming shortened V by 3 bases and J by 2 bases, and 7 bases separated the two germline ends. This CDR3 has 13 residues. This clonotype was picked up many times. What it recognizes is unknown. Time point specified: newly diagnosed GD, antithyroid drugs for less than 3 months. The authors made the TCR library using RNA they extracted from PBMCs. The TCR beta library used iRepertoire HTBI primers with Arm-PCR amplification of CDR3. MiXCR was run by TCRdb on the multiplex PCR reads, yielding one entry per CDR3 protein. The profile shows a few hundred thousand distinct CDR3 sequences, roughly 10% of them singletons. The same sample was also used in a study of T cells in Graves' hyperthyroidism and ophthalmopathy.

The source is a woman younger than 30 with Graves disease. The V call is TRBV20-1, the J call TRBJ2-2, with a weak D call TRBD2 (5 bases). The sequencing used peripheral blood mononuclear cells (PBMCs), collected at new diagnosis, from a patient treated with antithyroid drugs. The CDR3, as DNA: TGCAGTGCTAGCCGGGAAAACACCGGGGAGCTGTTTTTT. Protein product: CSASRENTGELFF.